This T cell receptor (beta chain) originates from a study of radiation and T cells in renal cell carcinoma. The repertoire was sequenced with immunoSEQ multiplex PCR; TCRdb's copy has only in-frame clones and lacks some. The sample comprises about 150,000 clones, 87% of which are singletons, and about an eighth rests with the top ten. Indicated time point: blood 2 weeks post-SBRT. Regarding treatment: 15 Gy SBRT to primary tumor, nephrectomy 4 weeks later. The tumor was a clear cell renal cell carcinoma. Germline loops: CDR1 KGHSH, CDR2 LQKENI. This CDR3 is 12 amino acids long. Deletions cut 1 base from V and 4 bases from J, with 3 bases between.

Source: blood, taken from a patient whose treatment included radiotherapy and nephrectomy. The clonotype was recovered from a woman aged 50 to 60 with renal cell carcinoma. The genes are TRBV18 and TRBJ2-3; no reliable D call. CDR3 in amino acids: CASSPRADTQYF. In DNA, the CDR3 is TGTGCCAGCTCACCACGAGCAGATACGCAGTATTTT.